The TCR beta chain described here comes from a study of CD8+ T cells in alopecia areata. There are 13 residues in the CDR3. V was cut by 0 bases and J by 7 bases, with 10 bases left in between. Germline lookup yields CDR1 SQVTM and CDR2 ANQGSEA. Investigators isolated RNA and reverse transcribed it into cDNA to act as the sequencing template. Generated by immunoSEQ multiplex PCR, the TCRdb table keeps only in-frame clones and is missing some. This sample has about 150,000 clones, with around 55% found just once. This TCR was sampled from a human donor with alopecia areata. Sequenced here: CD8+ T cells sorted from blood, sampled at week 0. V usage is TRBV29-1 and J usage is TRBJ1-3, with a tentative D call TRBD1 (5 bases). The CDR3 bases are TGCAGCGTTGAAGACAGGGAGTTGAACACCATATATTTT. Protein sequence: CSVEDRELNTIYF.